The present T cell receptor (beta chain) was sequenced within a study of T cell responses to AZD1222 COVID-19 vaccine. Profiled with immunoSEQ multiplex PCR; TCRdb holds only in-frame clones, not every one. The sample contains about 150,000 clones, 86% of which appear only once. Study observations and caveats: Across spike, vaccine-associated CD4 TCRs were found, dominant at 160-218 and 743-854.

On this clone itself: Its antigen is still unknown.

There are 13 residues in the CDR3. V lost 2 bases to trimming and J lost 1 base, with 6 bases between them. The germline CDR1 and CDR2 sequences are SGHRS and YFSETQ. This receptor was identified in an adult who received the AZD1222 COVID-19 vaccine. The chain is built from TRBV5-1 and TRBJ1-1; D call uncertain. The sample here was peripheral blood, taken 28 days after the second AZD1222 dose. In DNA, the CDR3 is TGCGCCAGCAGCTTTGAGGCGAACACTGAAGCTTTCTTT. It codes for CASSFEANTEAFF. Variable domain in full (rest from reference TRBV5-1 and TRBJ1-1): KAGVTQTPRYLIKTRGQQVTLSCSPISGHRSVSWYQQTPGQGLQFLFEYFSETQRNKGNFPGRFSGRQFSNSRSEMNVSTLELGDSALYLCASSFEANTEAFFGQGTRLTVV.